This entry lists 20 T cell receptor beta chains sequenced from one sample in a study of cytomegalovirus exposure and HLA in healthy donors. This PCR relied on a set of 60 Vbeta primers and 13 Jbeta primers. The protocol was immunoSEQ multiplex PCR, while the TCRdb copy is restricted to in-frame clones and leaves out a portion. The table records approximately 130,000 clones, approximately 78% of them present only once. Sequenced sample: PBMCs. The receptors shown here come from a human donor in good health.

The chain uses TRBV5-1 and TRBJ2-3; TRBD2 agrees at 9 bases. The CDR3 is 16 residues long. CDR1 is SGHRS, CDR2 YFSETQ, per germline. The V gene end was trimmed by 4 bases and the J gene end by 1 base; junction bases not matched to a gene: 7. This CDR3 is CASSLVLAGGTDTQYF. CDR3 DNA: TGCGCCAGCAGCCTGGTGTTAGCGGGGGGCACAGATACGCAGTATTTT. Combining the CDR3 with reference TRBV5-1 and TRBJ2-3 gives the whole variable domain KAGVTQTPRYLIKTRGQQVTLSCSPISGHRSVSWYQQTPGQGLQFLFEYFSETQRNKGNFPGRFSGRQFSNSRSEMNVSTLELGDSALYLCASSLVLAGGTDTQYFGPGTRLTVL.

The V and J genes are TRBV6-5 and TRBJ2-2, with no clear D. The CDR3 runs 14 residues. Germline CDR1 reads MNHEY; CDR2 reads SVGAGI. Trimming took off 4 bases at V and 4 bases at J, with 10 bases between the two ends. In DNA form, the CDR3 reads TGTGCCAGCAGTTCGCTCCAGATCACCGGGGAGCTGTTTTTT. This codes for CASSSLQITGELFF.

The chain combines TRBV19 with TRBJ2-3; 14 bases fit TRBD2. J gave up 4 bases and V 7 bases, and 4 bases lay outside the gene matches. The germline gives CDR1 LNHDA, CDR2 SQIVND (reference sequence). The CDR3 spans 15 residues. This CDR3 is CASTKTSGGADTQYF. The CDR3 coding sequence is TGTGCCAGTACCAAGACTAGCGGGGGGGCAGATACGCAGTATTTT.

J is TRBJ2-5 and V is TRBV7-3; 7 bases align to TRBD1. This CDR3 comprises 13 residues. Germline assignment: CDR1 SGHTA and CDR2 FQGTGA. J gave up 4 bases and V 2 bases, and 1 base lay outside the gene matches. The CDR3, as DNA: TGTGCCAGCAGCTTACACAGGGGAGAGACCCAGTACTTC. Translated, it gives CASSLHRGETQYF.

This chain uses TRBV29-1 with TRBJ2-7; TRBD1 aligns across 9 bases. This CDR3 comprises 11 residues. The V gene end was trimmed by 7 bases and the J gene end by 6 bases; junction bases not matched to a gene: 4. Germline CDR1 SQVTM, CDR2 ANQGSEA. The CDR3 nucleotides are TGCAGCGGGGGGACAGGGTTCGAGCAGTACTTC. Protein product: CSGGTGFEQYF.

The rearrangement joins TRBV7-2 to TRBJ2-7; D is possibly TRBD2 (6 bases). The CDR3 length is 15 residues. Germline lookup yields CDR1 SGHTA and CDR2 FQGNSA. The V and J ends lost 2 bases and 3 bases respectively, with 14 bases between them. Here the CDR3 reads CASSLRGLGHYEQYF. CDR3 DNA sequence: TGTGCCAGCAGCTTAAGGGGACTTGGCCACTACGAGCAGTACTTC. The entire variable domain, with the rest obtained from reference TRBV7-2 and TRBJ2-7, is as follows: GAGVSQSPSNKVTEKGKDVELRCDPISGHTALYWYRQSLGQGLEFLIYFQGNSAPDKSGLPSDRFSAERTGGSVSTLTIQRTQQEDSAVYLCASSLRGLGHYEQYFGPGTRLTVT.

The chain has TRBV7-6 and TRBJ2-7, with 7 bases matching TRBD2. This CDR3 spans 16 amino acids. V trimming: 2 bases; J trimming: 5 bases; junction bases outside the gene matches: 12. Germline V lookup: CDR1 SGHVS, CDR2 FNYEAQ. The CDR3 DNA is TGTGCCAGCAGCTTACGACTAGCCGAAGGTGGCGACGAGCAGTACTTC. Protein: CASSLRLAEGGDEQYF. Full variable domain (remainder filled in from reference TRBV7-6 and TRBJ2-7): GAGVSQSPRYKVTKRGQDVALRCDPISGHVSLYWYRQALGQGPEFLTYFNYEAQQDKSGLPNDRFSAERPEGSISTLTIQRTEQRDSAMYRCASSLRLAEGGDEQYFGPGTRLTVT.

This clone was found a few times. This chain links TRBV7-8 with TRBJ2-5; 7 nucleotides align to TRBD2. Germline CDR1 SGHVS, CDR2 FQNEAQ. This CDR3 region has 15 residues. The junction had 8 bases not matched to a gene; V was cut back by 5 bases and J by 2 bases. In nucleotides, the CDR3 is TGTGCCAGCAGCCCTAGCGGCCAGATTCAAGAGACCCAGTACTTC. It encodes CASSPSGQIQETQYF.

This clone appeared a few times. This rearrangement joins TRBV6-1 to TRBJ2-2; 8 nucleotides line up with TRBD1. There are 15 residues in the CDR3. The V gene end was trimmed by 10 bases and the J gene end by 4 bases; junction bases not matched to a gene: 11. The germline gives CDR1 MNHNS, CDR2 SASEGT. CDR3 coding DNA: TGTGCCACCTTTCGGCAGGACAGGGTCACCGGGGAGCTGTTTTTT. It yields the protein CATFRQDRVTGELFF.

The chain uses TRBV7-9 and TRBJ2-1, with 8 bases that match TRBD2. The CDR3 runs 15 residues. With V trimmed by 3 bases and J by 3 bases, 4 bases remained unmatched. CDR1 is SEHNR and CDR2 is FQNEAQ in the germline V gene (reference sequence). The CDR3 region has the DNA TGTGCCAGCAGCTTCCGGGGGGGGAACTACAATGAGCAGTTCTTC. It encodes CASSFRGGNYNEQFF.

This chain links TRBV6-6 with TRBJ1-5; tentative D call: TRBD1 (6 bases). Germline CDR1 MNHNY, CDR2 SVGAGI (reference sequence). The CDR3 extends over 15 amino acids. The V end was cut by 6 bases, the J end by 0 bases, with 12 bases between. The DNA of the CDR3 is TGTGCCAGCAGACAACAGGGTATTAGCAATCAGCCCCAGCATTTT. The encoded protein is CASRQQGISNQPQHF.

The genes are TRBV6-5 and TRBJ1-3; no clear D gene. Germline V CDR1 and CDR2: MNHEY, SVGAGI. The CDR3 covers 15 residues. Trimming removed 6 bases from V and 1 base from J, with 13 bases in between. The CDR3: CASSRFAASGNTIYF. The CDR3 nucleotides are TGTGCCAGCAGCCGCTTTGCGGCTTCTGGAAACACCATATATTTT.

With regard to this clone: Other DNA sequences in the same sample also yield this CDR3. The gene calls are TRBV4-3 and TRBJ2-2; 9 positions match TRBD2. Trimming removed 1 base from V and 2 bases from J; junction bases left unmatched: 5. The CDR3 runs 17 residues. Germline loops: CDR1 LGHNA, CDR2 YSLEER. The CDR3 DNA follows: TGCGCCAGCAGCCAAGTGCCGGGACTAGCCAACACCGGGGAGCTGTTTTTT. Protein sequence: CASSQVPGLANTGELFF.

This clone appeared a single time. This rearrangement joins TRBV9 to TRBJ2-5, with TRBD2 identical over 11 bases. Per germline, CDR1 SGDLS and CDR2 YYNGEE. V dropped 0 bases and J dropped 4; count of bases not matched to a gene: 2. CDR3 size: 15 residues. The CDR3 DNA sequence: TGTGCCAGCAGCGTAGATACTAGCGGGAGAGAGACCCAGTACTTC. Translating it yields CASSVDTSGRETQYF.

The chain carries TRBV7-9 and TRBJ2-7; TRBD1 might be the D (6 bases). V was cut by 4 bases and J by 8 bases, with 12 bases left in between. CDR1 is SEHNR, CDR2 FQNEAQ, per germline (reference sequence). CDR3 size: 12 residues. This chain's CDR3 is CASSSRTGKQYF. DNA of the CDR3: TGTGCCAGCAGCTCCCGTACAGGGAAGCAGTACTTC. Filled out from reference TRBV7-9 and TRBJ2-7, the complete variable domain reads DTGVSQNPRHKITKRGQNVTFRCDPISEHNRLYWYRQTLGQGPEFLTYFQNEAQLEKSRLLSDRFSAERPKGSFSTLEIQRTEQGDSAMYLCASSSRTGKQYFGPGTRLTVT.

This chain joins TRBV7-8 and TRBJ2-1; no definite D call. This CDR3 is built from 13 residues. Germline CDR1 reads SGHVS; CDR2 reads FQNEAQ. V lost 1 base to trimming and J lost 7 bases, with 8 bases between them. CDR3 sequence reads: CASSLGSRNEQFF. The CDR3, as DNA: TGTGCCAGCAGCTTAGGAAGTAGAAATGAGCAGTTCTTC.

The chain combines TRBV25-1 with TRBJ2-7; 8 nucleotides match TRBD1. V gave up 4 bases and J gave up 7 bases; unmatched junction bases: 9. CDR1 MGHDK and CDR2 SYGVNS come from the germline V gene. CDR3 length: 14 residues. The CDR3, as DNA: TGTGCCAGCAGTGTGGGCCAGGGGGCGGAGGAGCAGTACTTC. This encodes CASSVGQGAEEQYF.

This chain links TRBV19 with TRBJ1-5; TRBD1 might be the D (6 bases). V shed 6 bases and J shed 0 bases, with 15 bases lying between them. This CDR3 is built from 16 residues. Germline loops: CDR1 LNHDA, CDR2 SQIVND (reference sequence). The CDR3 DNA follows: TGTGCCAGTAGAAACAGGGTCCGAAATAGCAATCAGCCCCAGCATTTT. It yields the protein CASRNRVRNSNQPQHF.

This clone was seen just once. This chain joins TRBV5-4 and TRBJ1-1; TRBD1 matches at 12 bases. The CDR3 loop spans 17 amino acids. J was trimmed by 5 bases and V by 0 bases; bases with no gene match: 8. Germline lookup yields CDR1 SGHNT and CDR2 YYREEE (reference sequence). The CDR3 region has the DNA TGTGCCAGCAGCTTGGGGGGGACAGGGGGCTTGGGGACTGAAGCTTTCTTT. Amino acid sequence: CASSLGGTGGLGTEAFF.

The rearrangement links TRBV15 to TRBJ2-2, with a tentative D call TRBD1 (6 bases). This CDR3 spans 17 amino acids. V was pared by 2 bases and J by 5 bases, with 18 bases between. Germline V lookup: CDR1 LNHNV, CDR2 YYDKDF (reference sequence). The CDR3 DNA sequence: TGTGCCACCAGCAGAACCCGAGGGGGTGTAGGAACCGGGGAGCTGTTTTTT. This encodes CATSRTRGGVGTGELFF.